This TCR beta chain was observed in a study of identical twins. One entry per CDR3 protein, called by TCRdb with MiXCR from the 5' RACE reads. This sample yields approximately 700,000 distinct CDR3 sequences, of which over 15% are seen a single time; around 13% belongs to the top ten. Study-wide findings and caveats: Carriage of fewer insertions was seen in abundant cord blood beta clonotypes, whereas memory repertoires showed none.

Germline-derived CDR1 and CDR2 are SGHTA and FQGNSA. Deletions cut 4 bases from V and 2 bases from J, with 8 bases between. The CDR3 is 13 residues long. In regard to this clonotype: Its matching antigen is unknown. This clone may be a read error of a much larger clone one base away.

This sample was shared with a second study, whose subject was T cells expressing NK-cell markers.

The sequencing sample was made of PBMCs. The TCR comes from a woman younger than 35 in good health. The rearrangement uses TRBV7-2 and TRBJ2-5; TRBD2 is a possible D gene (6 bases). CDR3 protein: CASSWDWQETQYF. The CDR3 region has the DNA TGTGCCAGCAGCTGGGACTGGCAAGAGACCCAGTACTTC.